Listed below are T cell receptor beta chains from one sample, sequenced in a study of blood T cell repertoires in COVID-19. The assay was immunoSEQ multiplex PCR, and TCRdb's table has in-frame clones only and misses some. Of 35,000 to 40,000 clones listed, over 75% are singletons. Sequencing was done on a sample of peripheral blood. These receptors all stem from a man in his 70s with active COVID-19. CDR3s include the opening cysteine and the closing phenylalanine or tryptophan. D genes are given only for firm matches. Part of the rows lack a size; the others show once, few, many or a class for expanded clones.

j_call,d_call,v_call,clone_size,cdr3_nt,cdr3_aa
TRBJ1-5,NA,TRBV6-2/TRBV6-3,NA,TGTGCCAGCAGTTACCAGGTATCGGGAATGAGCAATCAGCCCCAGCATTTT,CASSYQVSGMSNQPQHF
TRBJ1-5,NA,TRBV4-2,NA,TGTGCCAGCAGCCAAGAAGTGGCAGGGGCCGGTCAGCCCCAGCATTTT,CASSQEVAGAGQPQHF
TRBJ1-5,TRBD1,TRBV7-9,few,TGTGCCAGCAGCCCGAGGGCAGGGGGGCAGCCCCAGCATTTT,CASSPRAGGQPQHF
TRBJ2-1,NA,TRBV19,NA,TGTGCCAGTAGTATAGTGAGGGGGTTCAATTCGCTCTCCTACAATGAGCAGTTCTTC,CASSIVRGFNSLSYNEQFF
TRBJ1-4,NA,TRBV7-6,NA,TGTGCCAGCAGCTTAGTGTTTCGTGAAAAACTGTTTTTT,CASSLVFREKLFF
TRBJ2-3,TRBD2,TRBV10-3,NA,TGTGCCACAGCGGGGGGACCCACAGATACGCAGTATTTT,CATAGGPTDTQYF
TRBJ2-2,NA,TRBV7-2,NA,TGTGCCAGCAGCTTGGAAGCAGGGGCGATCACCGGGGAGCTGTTTTTT,CASSLEAGAITGELFF
TRBJ2-1,NA,TRBV4-3,NA,TGCGCCAGCAGCCCTCGGGGGTTCGACAATGAGCAGTTCTTC,CASSPRGFDNEQFF
TRBJ1-5,NA,TRBV3-1/TRBV3-2,NA,TGTGCCAGCAGCCAAGATTTTGGGACAACCCTTAATCAGCCCCAGCATTTT,CASSQDFGTTLNQPQHF
TRBJ2-2,TRBD1,TRBV5-6,NA,TGTGCCAGCAGCCGGGACTTACGACAGGGGGGCACCGGGGAGCTGTTTTTT,CASSRDLRQGGTGELFF
TRBJ2-7,TRBD1,TRBV7-9,few,TGTGCCAGCAGCTTAATGGTGACAGGGGGCTACGAGCAGTACTTC,CASSLMVTGGYEQYF
TRBJ2-3,TRBD2,TRBV19,NA,TGTGCCAGTAGTTTCGGTACCGGACTAGCGGCAGATACGCAGTATTTT,CASSFGTGLAADTQYF
TRBJ1-5,TRBD1,TRBV6-1,once,TGTGCCAGCAGTACCGGGACAGGGGGCAATCAGCCCCAGCATTTT,CASSTGTGGNQPQHF
TRBJ1-5,TRBD1,TRBV5-1,NA,TGCGCCAGCAGCTTGGGGACAGGGGGCCTCAATCAGCCCCAGCATTTT,CASSLGTGGLNQPQHF
TRBJ2-7,NA,TRBV11-3,NA,TGTGCCAGCAGCTTAGATGGGCGGGAAGGTGACGACGAGCAGTACTTC,CASSLDGREGDDEQYF
TRBJ2-7,TRBD1,TRBV7-9,medium-sized,TGTGCCAGCAGCCGGAGGGGACAGGCGGGGCACGAGCAGTACTTC,CASSRRGQAGHEQYF
TRBJ2-7,TRBD2,TRBV5-1,NA,TGCGCCAGCAGCGCCGGACTAGCGGGTGCCTACGAGCAGTACTTC,CASSAGLAGAYEQYF
TRBJ2-3,NA,TRBV27,NA,TGTGCCAGCAGTTTATACGCGGGGGATACGCAGTATTTT,CASSLYAGDTQYF
TRBJ2-3,TRBD1,TRBV24-1,few,TGTGCCACCAGAGAACAGGGGGCGCCGGATACGCAGTATTTT,CATREQGAPDTQYF
TRBJ2-3,TRBD2,TRBV29-1,NA,TGCAGCGCCCGACTAGCGGGGGGCCCAGATACGCAGTATTTT,CSARLAGGPDTQYF
TRBJ2-5,TRBD2,TRBV19,NA,TGTGCCAGTAGCAGGGGGACTAGCGGGGTCCAAGAGACCCAGTACTTC,CASSRGTSGVQETQYF
TRBJ1-2,TRBD1,TRBV6-5,NA,TGTGCCAGCAGACCGGACAGGGCTGGTGGCTACACCTTC,CASRPDRAGGYTF
TRBJ1-5,NA,TRBV7-2,NA,TGTGCCAGCAGCTTAGAGGGGCGGCAGCCCCAGCATTTT,CASSLEGRQPQHF